One and the same sample provided the 9 T cell receptor beta chains below, sequenced in a study of T cell responses to AZD1222 COVID-19 vaccine. The protocol was immunoSEQ multiplex PCR, while the TCRdb copy is restricted to in-frame clones and leaves out a portion. The sample has about 86,000 clones; roughly 89% are singletons. The sample in question was peripheral blood, obtained 28 days after the second AZD1222 dose. Source of these receptors: an adult who received the AZD1222 COVID-19 vaccine.

In this sample, this clone turned up once. The genes are TRBV6-5 and TRBJ2-1, with 9 bases that match TRBD1. The V gene end was trimmed by 5 bases and the J gene end by 8 bases; junction bases not matched to a gene: 10. The germline CDR1 and CDR2 sequences are MNHEY and SVGAGI. The CDR3 runs 15 residues. The CDR3 nucleotides are TGTGCCAGCAGTCGACCGGGACAGGGTTCATATGAGCAGTTCTTC. Translating it yields CASSRPGQGSYEQFF.

The gene calls are TRBV5-6 and TRBJ1-5, with 7 bases identical to TRBD1. The CDR3 consists of 12 residues. V lost 0 bases and J lost 9; bases outside the gene matches: 0. Per the germline V gene, CDR1 is SGHDT and CDR2 is YYEEEE. CDR3 coding DNA: TGTGCCAGCAGCTTGGGGGACAGGCCCCAGCATTTT. Protein product: CASSLGDRPQHF.

This sequence joins TRBV27 and TRBJ1-1, with 8 bases matching TRBD1. The CDR3 spans 16 residues. The V gene's germline CDR1 is MNHEY and CDR2 SMNVEV (reference sequence). Losses at the gene ends were 3 bases for V and 0 bases for J; bases not matched to a gene: 6. CDR3 in amino acids: CASSLLTGGLNTEAFF. CDR3 DNA sequence: TGTGCCAGCAGTTTGTTAACAGGGGGATTGAACACTGAAGCTTTCTTT.

The rearrangement links TRBV3-1 (or the pseudogene TRBV3-2) to TRBJ2-7, with D uncertain. Germline lookup yields CDR1 LGHDT and CDR2 YNNKEL (reference sequence). Trimming shortened V by 1 base and J by 0 bases, and 4 bases separated the two germline ends. The CDR3 runs to 13 residues. The CDR3: CASSQVGSYEQYV. The CDR3 DNA reads TGTGCCAGCAGCCAAGTCGGCTCCTACGAGCAGTACGTC.

V usage is TRBV27 and J usage is TRBJ1-1, with D possibly being TRBD1 (6 bases). Germline V gene lookup returns CDR1 MNHEY and CDR2 SMNVEV (reference sequence). V was pared by 6 bases and J by 4 bases, with 15 bases between. The CDR3 sequence is 14 residues long. DNA for the CDR3: TGTGCCAGCAGCCTACAGGGAGGGCGCACTGAAGCTTTCTTT. Encoded protein: CASSLQGGRTEAFF.

The chain has TRBV6-5 and TRBJ1-1, with D maybe TRBD1 (6 bases). Germline assignment: CDR1 MNHEY and CDR2 SVGAGI. The CDR3 loop spans 12 amino acids. The V end lost 6 bases, the J end lost 5 bases, and 10 bases lay between the germline ends. The CDR3 region is CASSPQGTEAFF. The DNA of the CDR3 is TGTGCCAGCAGCCCACAGGGAACTGAAGCTTTCTTT.

V and J are TRBV25-1 and TRBJ1-4, with 9 bases lining up with TRBD1. With 4 bases clipped from V and 7 bases from J, the junction kept 4 bases outside the gene matches. This CDR3 region has 14 residues. Per germline, CDR1 MGHDK and CDR2 SYGVNS. CDR3 DNA sequence: TGTGCCAGCAGTGCGGGACAGGGAGGTGAAAAACTGTTTTTT. It translates to CASSAGQGGEKLFF.

The rearrangement uses TRBV10-3 and TRBJ2-7; D unclear. Trimming stripped 3 bases from V and 2 bases from J, with 11 bases between. This CDR3 comprises 14 residues. Per germline, CDR1 ENHRY and CDR2 SYGVKD. The CDR3, as DNA: TGTGCCATCAGTGATCAGGCATCAACCTACGAGCAGTACGTC. It encodes CAISDQASTYEQYV.

The chain joins TRBV9 to TRBJ1-4; TRBD1 agrees at 9 bases. Trimming removed 3 bases from V and 2 bases from J; junction bases left unmatched: 2. This CDR3 is 15 amino acids long. The germline V gene encodes CDR1 SGDLS and CDR2 YYNGEE. The CDR3 spells CASSDTGGTNEKLFF. The CDR3 DNA sequence: TGTGCCAGCAGCGACACAGGGGGCACTAATGAAAAACTGTTTTTT.